This T cell receptor beta chain was sequenced during a study of blood T cell repertoires in COVID-19. Study in general: Acute and convalescent COVID-19 specimens originated in the United States, Italy and Spain. T cells, B-cell-depleted T cells, or PBMCs provided the cDNA or gDNA that served as material.

Clones were read by immunoSEQ multiplex PCR, and TCRdb kept only the in-frame ones, dropping some. The profile covers about 160,000 clones, with about 77% appearing a single time and about 15% taken by the ten largest. Germline assignment: CDR1 SGHTA and CDR2 FQGNSA. V was shortened by 1 base and J by 1 base, with 13 bases between the two germline ends. This CDR3 has 16 amino acids. Sequencing was done on a sample of peripheral blood. The V gene is TRBV7-2, the J gene TRBJ1-1, with D possibly matching TRBD1 (5 bases). This receptor was taken from a woman older than 75 with acute or convalescent COVID-19. CDR3 nucleotides: TGTGCCAGCAGCTTAGTGGCAGGGCAGGGGAACACTGAAGCTTTCTTT. Its protein product is CASSLVAGQGNTEAFF.